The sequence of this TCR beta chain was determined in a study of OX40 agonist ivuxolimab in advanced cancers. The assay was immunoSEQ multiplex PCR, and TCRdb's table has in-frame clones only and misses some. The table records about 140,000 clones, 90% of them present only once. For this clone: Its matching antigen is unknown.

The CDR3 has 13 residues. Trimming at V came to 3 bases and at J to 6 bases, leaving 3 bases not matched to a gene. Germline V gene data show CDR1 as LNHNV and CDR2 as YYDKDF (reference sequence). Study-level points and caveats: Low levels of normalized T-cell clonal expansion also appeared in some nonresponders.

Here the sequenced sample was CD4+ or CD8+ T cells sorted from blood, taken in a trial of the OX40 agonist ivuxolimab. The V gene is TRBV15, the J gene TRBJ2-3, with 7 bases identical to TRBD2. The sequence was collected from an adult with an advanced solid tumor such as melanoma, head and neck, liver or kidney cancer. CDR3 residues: CATSSPGGDTQYF. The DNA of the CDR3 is TGTGCCACCAGCAGCCCCGGGGGGGATACGCAGTATTTT.